Below, 30 T cell receptor beta chains from the same sample are listed, as sequenced in a study of cytomegalovirus exposure and HLA in healthy donors. PCR involved 60 Vbeta and 13 Jbeta primers. Here immunoSEQ multiplex PCR was the method, and the copy in TCRdb shows in-frame clones only, minus some. Recorded here are around 110,000 clones; the top ten clones represent 6.8%. Sequenced sample: PBMCs. Receptors were obtained from a man aged 35-49 years in good health and CMV-seropositive.

This sequence joins TRBV29-1 and TRBJ2-1; D gene uncertain. This CDR3 has 8 amino acids. V lost 3 bases and J 15 bases, leaving 6 bases between the germline ends. The V gene's germline CDR1 is SQVTM and CDR2 ANQGSEA. The CDR3 protein is CSVDRGFF. The CDR3 DNA follows: TGCAGCGTTGACCGCGGGTTCTTC.

This chain joins TRBV7-8 and TRBJ2-7, with 8 bases lining up with TRBD1. From germline, CDR1 is SGHVS and CDR2 FQNEAQ. V lost 6 bases and J lost 5; bases outside the gene matches: 12. The CDR3 has 15 residues. CDR3 DNA: TGTGCCAGCAGAATAGGCGGAGACAGGGGCAACGAGCAGTACTTC. Its translation: CASRIGGDRGNEQYF.

The chain combines TRBV21-1 with TRBJ1-5; no DNA check was done on the table's D call, TRBD1. TRBV21-1 corresponds to a pseudogene. This CDR3 is built from 20 residues. DNA for the CDR3: TGTGCCAGCAGCAAAACAGCCGGGACAGCCGCGACATATAGCAATCAGCCCCAGCATTTT. Protein: CASSKTAGTAATYSNQPQHF.

The chain employs TRBV14 and TRBJ2-1; the D gene is possibly TRBD2 (6 bases). Trimming took 5 bases from V and 7 from J, leaving 21 bases between them. The CDR3 is 16 residues long. Looked up from germline, CDR1 is SGHDN and CDR2 is FVKESK. The CDR3 spells CASSSLGGLLINEQFF. Written as DNA, the CDR3 is TGTGCCAGCAGCTCTCTCGGAGGGCTATTGATTAATGAGCAGTTCTTC.

The chain links TRBV7-9 to TRBJ1-4; 10 nucleotides agree with TRBD1. This CDR3 is 15 amino acids long. The germline V gene has CDR1 SEHNR and CDR2 FQNEAQ (reference sequence). After removal of 3 bases from V and 7 bases from J, the junction contained 5 bases not matched to a gene. In nucleotides, the CDR3 is TGTGCCAGCAGCTTCGACAGGGGGCGAGGTGAAAAACTGTTTTTT. Its protein is CASSFDRGRGEKLFF.

The rearrangement uses TRBV6-6 and TRBJ2-4, with TRBD2 matching 10 bases. Trimming cost V 5 bases and J 5 bases; bases outside gene matches: 3. Germline V gives CDR1 MNHNY, CDR2 SVGAGI (reference sequence). The CDR3 consists of 14 residues. The CDR3: CASSPGTSENIQYF. DNA of the CDR3: TGTGCCAGCAGTCCCGGGACTAGCGAAAACATTCAGTACTTC.

The genes are TRBV7-2 and TRBJ2-3, with D perhaps TRBD1 (6 bases). Trimming took off 5 bases at V and 1 base at J, with 10 bases between the two ends. The CDR3 runs 14 residues. Per germline, CDR1 SGHTA and CDR2 FQGNSA. CDR3 residues: CASSPEGGTDTQYF. CDR3 coding DNA: TGTGCCAGCAGCCCAGAGGGGGGCACAGATACGCAGTATTTT.

The chain couples TRBV7-6 to TRBJ1-1; 8 bases match TRBD1. Germline V gives CDR1 SGHVS, CDR2 FNYEAQ. The length of the CDR3 is 15 residues. Trimming at V came to 1 base and at J to 1 base, leaving 2 bases not matched to a gene. CDR3 in DNA: TGTGCCAGCAGCTTAGTTCAGGGGGCGAACACTGAAGCTTTCTTT. It codes for CASSLVQGANTEAFF.

V and J are TRBV7-9 and TRBJ1-1; 9 positions match TRBD1. With 5 bases clipped from V and 5 bases from J, the junction kept 12 bases outside the gene matches. This CDR3 is 16 amino acids long. The germline CDR1 and CDR2 sequences are SEHNR and FQNEAQ (reference sequence). CDR3 region: CASSAVGTGHRTEAFF. The CDR3 coding sequence is TGTGCCAGCAGCGCCGTGGGGACAGGGCATAGGACTGAAGCTTTCTTT. Full variable domain (missing parts from reference TRBV7-9 and TRBJ1-1): DTGVSQNPRHKITKRGQNVTFRCDPISEHNRLYWYRQTLGQGPEFLTYFQNEAQLEKSRLLSDRFSAERPKGSFSTLEIQRTEQGDSAMYLCASSAVGTGHRTEAFFGQGTRLTVV.

This chain uses TRBV28 with TRBJ2-5, with 13 bases aligning to TRBD2. The CDR3 extends over 16 amino acids. CDR1 and CDR2 from the germline V gene are MDHEN and SYDVKM. V dropped 5 bases and J dropped 5; count of bases not matched to a gene: 8. The chain's CDR3 is CASSPLLAGGQETQYF. For the CDR3, the DNA is TGTGCCAGCAGTCCCCTACTAGCGGGAGGGCAGGAGACCCAGTACTTC.

The rearrangement links TRBV30 to TRBJ2-7; D may be TRBD1 (9 bases). This CDR3 region has 14 residues. V gave up 3 bases and J gave up 5 bases, with 17 bases separating them. CDR1 is GTSNPN, CDR2 SVGIG, per germline (reference sequence). The CDR3 reads CAWRAGGQGHEQYF. The CDR3 DNA reads TGTGCCTGGAGGGCGGGGGGACAGGGCCACGAGCAGTACTTC.

The J gene is TRBJ2-4, the V gene TRBV28, with TRBD2 matching over 8 bases. Germline V gene data show CDR1 as MDHEN and CDR2 as SYDVKM. J lost 0 bases, V lost 2 bases, and 6 bases had no gene match. CDR3 length: 17 amino acids. CDR3 nucleotides: TGTGCCAGCAGTTTACCCGGGAGGGCCTCAGCCAAAAACATTCAGTACTTC. Translating it yields CASSLPGRASAKNIQYF. The full variable domain, completed using reference TRBV28 and TRBJ2-4, is DVKVTQSSRYLVKRTGEKVFLECVQDMDHENMFWYRQDPGLGLRLIYFSYDVKMKEKGDIPEGYSVSREKKERFSLILESASTNQTSMYLCASSLPGRASAKNIQYFGAGTRLSVL.

The chain has TRBV4-1 and TRBJ2-3, with 10 bases that match TRBD2. The germline CDR1 and CDR2 sequences are MGHRA and YSYEKL. The length of the CDR3 is 17 residues. Losses at the gene ends were 0 bases for V and 3 bases for J; bases not matched to a gene: 6. The CDR3 is CASSQDPSGSQTDTQYF. For the CDR3, the DNA is TGCGCCAGCAGCCAAGACCCTAGCGGGAGTCAGACAGATACGCAGTATTTT.

This chain connects TRBV13 to TRBJ2-3, with D tentatively TRBD2 (7 bases). The germline CDR1 and CDR2 sequences are PRHDT and FYEKMQ (reference sequence). V dropped 4 bases and J dropped 6 bases, with 17 bases sitting between them. This CDR3 has 15 amino acids. For the CDR3, the DNA is TGTGCCAGCAGCTCATCAGGGGAGGGCCGGGATACGCAGTATTTT. Amino acids: CASSSSGEGRDTQYF. The entire variable domain, with the rest obtained from reference TRBV13 and TRBJ2-3, is as follows: AAGVIQSPRHLIKEKRETATLKCYPIPRHDTVYWYQQGPGQDPQFLISFYEKMQSDKGSIPDRFSAQQFSDYHSELNMSSLELGDSALYFCASSSSGEGRDTQYFGPGTRLTVL.

The rearrangement links TRBV28 to TRBJ2-4; 9 nucleotides match TRBD1. The CDR3 consists of 14 residues. V trimming: 6 bases; J trimming: 7 bases; junction bases outside the gene matches: 7. The germline V gene has CDR1 MDHEN and CDR2 SYDVKM. Here the CDR3 reads CASRSIGQGNIQYF. CDR3 sequence (DNA): TGTGCCAGCAGATCGATCGGACAGGGGAACATTCAGTACTTC.

V gene TRBV18 combines with J gene TRBJ2-3; TRBD2 aligns across 9 bases. The CDR3 has 16 amino acids. Germline V CDR1 and CDR2: KGHSH, LQKENI. The J segment lost 6 bases and the V segment lost 2 bases, leaving 9 bases of the junction unmatched. The CDR3 DNA reads as TGTGCCAGCTCACCAGGATGGCGGGAGGGCCCCGATACGCAGTATTTT. It yields the protein CASSPGWREGPDTQYF.

The chain employs TRBV10-3 and TRBJ1-2, with a tentative D call TRBD1 (6 bases). CDR3 length: 15 amino acids. Germline CDR1 reads ENHRY; CDR2 reads SYGVKD. The V and J ends lost 11 bases and 1 base respectively, with 20 bases between them. The CDR3, as DNA: TGTGCCGTCCGACTCGGGACACCATTTAACTATGGCTACACCTTC. It codes for CAVRLGTPFNYGYTF.

V is TRBV7-9 and J is TRBJ2-2, with TRBD1 matching over 9 bases. After removal of 5 bases from V and 9 bases from J, the junction contained 13 bases not matched to a gene. Germline V lookup: CDR1 SEHNR, CDR2 FQNEAQ (reference sequence). The CDR3 sequence is 16 residues long. In DNA, the CDR3 is TGTGCCAGCAGCCTCCCGAGGGACAGGGATAATAGGGAGCTGTTTTTT. It yields the protein CASSLPRDRDNRELFF.

V usage is TRBV19 and J usage is TRBJ1-5, with TRBD1 identical over 8 bases. V trimming: 6 bases; J trimming: 2 bases; junction bases outside the gene matches: 6. The CDR3 is made up of 15 amino acids. Germline-derived CDR1 and CDR2 are LNHDA and SQIVND (reference sequence). As DNA, the CDR3 is TGTGCCAGTAGGACGACGGGACAGGGCAATCAGCCCCAGCATTTT. It codes for CASRTTGQGNQPQHF. The full variable domain, rest sourced from reference TRBV19 and TRBJ1-5, is DGGITQSPKYLFRKEGQNVTLSCEQNLNHDAMYWYRQDPGQGLRLIYYSQIVNDFQKGDIAEGYSVSREKKESFPLTVTSAQKNPTAFYLCASRTTGQGNQPQHFGDGTRLSIL.

The V gene is TRBV27, the J gene TRBJ2-4; D remains unclear. V lost 8 bases to trimming and J lost 5 bases, with 7 bases between them. Per the germline V gene, CDR1 is MNHEY and CDR2 is SMNVEV (reference sequence). This CDR3 is built from 11 residues. Here the CDR3 DNA reads TGTGCCAGCCTTAGCCAAAACATTCAGTACTTC. Its protein product is CASLSQNIQYF.

The chain uses TRBV27 and TRBJ1-2, with TRBD1 identical over 9 bases. The V gene's germline CDR1 is MNHEY and CDR2 SMNVEV (reference sequence). This CDR3 region has 14 residues. V was clipped by 2 bases and J by 5 bases; unmatched bases: 3. The CDR3 sequence is CASSLAQGAYGYTF. In DNA form, the CDR3 reads TGTGCCAGCAGTTTAGCACAGGGGGCTTATGGCTACACCTTC.

The chain links TRBV7-9 to TRBJ2-1, with TRBD2 matching 9 bases. Germline values: CDR1 SEHNR, CDR2 FQNEAQ (reference sequence). The CDR3 extends over 18 amino acids. V was clipped by 10 bases and J by 4 bases; unmatched bases: 20. The CDR3 reads CAIGGGGLGTSTYNEQFF. CDR3 bases: TGTGCCATCGGCGGAGGCGGATTGGGGACTAGCACTTACAATGAGCAGTTCTTC.

V usage is TRBV7-3 and J usage is TRBJ2-1, with 13 bases identical to TRBD2. Germline V gene lookup returns CDR1 SGHTA and CDR2 FQGTGA. The V segment lost 5 bases and the J segment 8 bases; nucleotides outside the gene matches: 9. The CDR3 sequence is 16 residues long. The CDR3 here is CASSPGTSGNSDEQFF. The CDR3 DNA reads as TGTGCCAGCAGCCCAGGGACTAGCGGGAATTCGGATGAGCAGTTCTTC. Full variable domain (remainder filled in from reference TRBV7-3 and TRBJ2-1): GAGVSQTPSNKVTEKGKYVELRCDPISGHTALYWYRQSLGQGPEFLIYFQGTGAADDSGLPNDRFFAVRPEGSVSTLKIQRTERGDSAVYLCASSPGTSGNSDEQFFGPGTRLTVL.

The rearrangement uses TRBV13 and TRBJ2-5, with a possible D match to TRBD1 (5 bases). The V end lost 0 bases, the J end lost 5 bases, and 13 bases lay between the germline ends. CDR1 is PRHDT, CDR2 FYEKMQ, per germline (reference sequence). The CDR3 is 15 amino acids. The CDR3 DNA is TGTGCCAGCAGCTTAGGAGGGGCCTATTTGGAGACCCAGTACTTC. It specifies CASSLGGAYLETQYF.

The V and J genes are TRBV27 and TRBJ2-2, with 8 bases that match TRBD2. V lost 0 bases, J lost 6 bases, and 9 bases stayed unmatched. The CDR3 consists of 17 residues. The germline gives CDR1 MNHEY, CDR2 SMNVEV (reference sequence). CDR3 amino acids: CASSLSFHWTSPGELFF. The CDR3 DNA follows: TGTGCCAGCAGTTTATCTTTCCACTGGACTAGCCCCGGGGAGCTGTTTTTT.

This chain joins TRBV6-5 and TRBJ2-1; 15 positions agree with TRBD2. Germline lookup yields CDR1 MNHEY and CDR2 SVGAGI. The J segment lost 10 bases and the V segment lost 8 bases, leaving 9 bases of the junction unmatched. The CDR3 loop spans 15 amino acids. The CDR3 DNA is TGTGCCAGCTGCAACTCCGGGACTAGCGGGAGGGAGCAGTTCTTC. Translation gives CASCNSGTSGREQFF.

The J gene is TRBJ2-6, the V gene TRBV7-9, with 9 nucleotides matching TRBD1. This CDR3 comprises 17 residues. Germline V gene data show CDR1 as SEHNR and CDR2 as FQNEAQ (reference sequence). V lost 6 bases to trimming and J lost 0 bases; unmatched junction nucleotides: 6. The CDR3 region has the DNA TGTGCCAGCAGGGGGGACAGGGCTGGCTCTGGGGCCAACGTCCTGACTTTC. Amino acids: CASRGDRAGSGANVLTF.

The chain couples TRBV5-1 to TRBJ2-3; perhaps TRBD1 as D (7 bases). Per the germline V gene, CDR1 is SGHRS and CDR2 is YFSETQ. The CDR3 length is 18 residues. V lost 0 bases, J lost 2 bases, and 19 bases lay in between. CDR3 in amino acids: CASSLALQGGGITDTQYF. The CDR3 bases are TGCGCCAGCAGCTTGGCTCTCCAGGGGGGAGGAATCACAGATACGCAGTATTTT.

The chain couples TRBV10-3 to TRBJ2-1; D may be TRBD2 (6 bases). The CDR3 is 19 amino acids. Germline CDR1 reads ENHRY; CDR2 reads SYGVKD. The ends were cut back, 4 bases at V and 2 bases at J, with 24 bases in the middle. CDR3 bases: TGTGCCATCAGTGCATCAAATCGTAGCGTGGGAGGCGCCTACAATGAGCAGTTCTTC. Protein product: CAISASNRSVGGAYNEQFF.

Frequency places this clone as medium-sized. The rearrangement uses TRBV27 and TRBJ2-5; 8 bases are shared with TRBD2. The CDR3 is 16 residues long. Germline loops: CDR1 MNHEY, CDR2 SMNVEV (reference sequence). V shed 8 bases and J 5 bases; nucleotides not matched to a gene: 16. The CDR3 loop reads CASHVIGREGQETQYF. The CDR3 nucleotides are TGTGCCAGCCACGTCATTGGTCGGGAGGGCCAGGAGACCCAGTACTTC.